These T cell receptor beta chains were read from a single sample in a study of blood T cell repertoires in COVID-19. The protocol was immunoSEQ multiplex PCR, while the TCRdb copy is restricted to in-frame clones and leaves out a portion. The repertoire holds about 200,000 clones, with 85% to 90% as singletons. Sequenced: peripheral blood. These receptors came from an elderly man with acute or convalescent COVID-19. The CDR3 runs from the conserved cysteine through the conserved F or W. A D gene is named only where the DNA matches it firmly. The size of a clone is reported for some rows only, either as once, few or many, or as a class for expanded clones.

clone size: .
D gene: .
J gene: TRBJ1-6
V gene: TRBV2
CDR3 length: 15
CDR3 DNA: TGTGCCAGCAAGGAGAAAGTCCAAACGAATTCACCCCTCCACTTT
CDR3 protein: CASKEKVQTNSPLHF

clone size: few
D gene: TRBD2
J gene: TRBJ2-3
V gene: TRBV6-5
CDR3 length: 16
CDR3 DNA: TGTGCCAGCAGTTCCATGGCGGGAGAGTATGGAGATACGCAGTATTTT
CDR3 protein: CASSSMAGEYGDTQYF

clone size: .
D gene: .
J gene: TRBJ1-3
V gene: TRBV9
CDR3 length: 15
CDR3 DNA: TGTGCCAGCAGCGTCCAGGGCGCTGGAGGAAACACCATATATTTT
CDR3 protein: CASSVQGAGGNTIYF

clone size: .
D gene: .
J gene: TRBJ2-1
V gene: TRBV7-2
CDR3 length: 15
CDR3 DNA: TGTGCCAGCAGCCCCAGTGGTCCCTCCTACAATGAGCAGTTCTTC
CDR3 protein: CASSPSGPSYNEQFF

clone size: once
D gene: .
J gene: TRBJ1-4
V gene: TRBV28
CDR3 length: 16
CDR3 DNA: TGTGCCAGCAGCTTCCCAGACCCGGGGGGTTATGAAAAACTGTTTTTT
CDR3 protein: CASSFPDPGGYEKLFF

clone size: .
D gene: TRBD2
J gene: TRBJ2-7
V gene: TRBV9
CDR3 length: 16
CDR3 DNA: TGTGCCAGCAGCGTTGGTCTGGGTGGCGGGAGGAGAGAGCAGTACTTC
CDR3 protein: CASSVGLGGGRREQYF

clone size: .
D gene: .
J gene: TRBJ2-5
V gene: TRBV11-1
CDR3 length: 13
CDR3 DNA: TGTGCCAGCAGTTCAGACAGAAGGGAGACCCAGTACTTC
CDR3 protein: CASSSDRRETQYF

clone size: .
D gene: .
J gene: TRBJ1-3
V gene: TRBV7-2
CDR3 length: 15
CDR3 DNA: TGTGCCAGCAGCTTAGCCAGGGCTTGGGGAAACACCATATATTTT
CDR3 protein: CASSLARAWGNTIYF

clone size: .
D gene: TRBD2
J gene: TRBJ2-3
V gene: TRBV7-9
CDR3 length: 17
CDR3 DNA: TGTGCCAGCAGCTTAGGGATGACGGGAGGACGCACAGATACGCAGTATTTT
CDR3 protein: CASSLGMTGGRTDTQYF

clone size: .
D gene: TRBD2
J gene: TRBJ2-3
V gene: TRBV28
CDR3 length: 18
CDR3 DNA: TGTGCCAGCAGTTCGCCACTAGCGGGAGTTGAGAGCACAGATACGCAGTATTTT
CDR3 protein: CASSSPLAGVESTDTQYF

clone size: few
D gene: TRBD2
J gene: TRBJ2-7
V gene: TRBV3-1/TRBV3-2
CDR3 length: 15
CDR3 DNA: TGTGCCAGCAGCGCACTAGCGGGAGGGGTCTACGAGCAGTACTTC
CDR3 protein: CASSALAGGVYEQYF

clone size: once
D gene: TRBD1
J gene: TRBJ2-1
V gene: TRBV28
CDR3 length: 16
CDR3 DNA: TGTGCCAGCAGTTCAGGACAGGCAAGCTCCTACAATGAGCAGTTCTTC
CDR3 protein: CASSSGQASSYNEQFF

clone size: .
D gene: TRBD1
J gene: TRBJ1-1
V gene: TRBV12-5
CDR3 length: 14
CDR3 DNA: TGTGCTAGTGGTTTGGGGACAGGGGGCACTGAAGCTTTCTTT
CDR3 protein: CASGLGTGGTEAFF

clone size: .
D gene: .
J gene: TRBJ1-4
V gene: TRBV7-9
CDR3 length: 13
CDR3 DNA: TGTGCCAGCAGCTCTGCAACTAATGAAAAACTGTTTTTT
CDR3 protein: CASSSATNEKLFF

clone size: .
D gene: TRBD1
J gene: TRBJ1-4
V gene: TRBV11-2
CDR3 length: 15
CDR3 DNA: TGTGCCAGCAGCCCGCAGACAGGGGCGGGGGAAAAACTGTTTTTT
CDR3 protein: CASSPQTGAGEKLFF

clone size: .
D gene: .
J gene: TRBJ1-3
V gene: TRBV28
CDR3 length: 17
CDR3 DNA: TGTGCCAGCAGTCCCGACCGGGAGGGCTTGATTGGAAACACCATATATTTT
CDR3 protein: CASSPDREGLIGNTIYF

clone size: .
D gene: .
J gene: TRBJ1-4
V gene: TRBV2
CDR3 length: 15
CDR3 DNA: TGTGCCAGCAGTGAATTAGTAGGGGCAAGTGAAAAACTGTTTTTT
CDR3 protein: CASSELVGASEKLFF

clone size: .
D gene: .
J gene: TRBJ1-1
V gene: TRBV15
CDR3 length: 13
CDR3 DNA: TGTGCCACCAGCAGAGATCCGACGGAGAAGGCTTTCTTT
CDR3 protein: CATSRDPTEKAFF

clone size: .
D gene: TRBD2
J gene: TRBJ2-1
V gene: TRBV24-1
CDR3 length: 18
CDR3 DNA: TGTGCCACGGGGACTAGCGGAGGAGAACCTACCGCCTACAATGAGCAGTTCTTC
CDR3 protein: CATGTSGGEPTAYNEQFF

clone size: .
D gene: .
J gene: TRBJ1-1
V gene: TRBV7-9
CDR3 length: 15
CDR3 DNA: TGTGCCAGCAGCTTATTACGACAGGCGAACACTGAAGCTTTCTTT
CDR3 protein: CASSLLRQANTEAFF

clone size: .
D gene: TRBD2
J gene: TRBJ2-6
V gene: TRBV4-1
CDR3 length: 17
CDR3 DNA: TGCGCCAGCACTATAGCGGGAGGGTCAGGGGGGGCCAACGTCCTGACTTTC
CDR3 protein: CASTIAGGSGGANVLTF

clone size: .
D gene: TRBD1
J gene: TRBJ1-6
V gene: TRBV6-5
CDR3 length: 14
CDR3 DNA: TGTGCCAGCAGTAGCCGGGACAGAAATTCACCCCTCCACTTT
CDR3 protein: CASSSRDRNSPLHF

clone size: .
D gene: .
J gene: TRBJ2-3
V gene: TRBV7-2
CDR3 length: 12
CDR3 DNA: TGTGCCAGCAGCCCTCAGGCAGATACGCAGTATTTT
CDR3 protein: CASSPQADTQYF

clone size: .
D gene: TRBD1
J gene: TRBJ1-4
V gene: TRBV27
CDR3 length: 13
CDR3 DNA: TGTGCCAGCAGTTTAGGGACAGGGGGCCGACTGTTTTTT
CDR3 protein: CASSLGTGGRLFF

clone size: .
D gene: .
J gene: TRBJ2-6
V gene: TRBV24-1
CDR3 length: 16
CDR3 DNA: TGTGCCACCAGTGATTTGCAGGACTCTGGGGCCAACGTCCTGACTTTC
CDR3 protein: CATSDLQDSGANVLTF

clone size: .
D gene: .
J gene: TRBJ1-2
V gene: TRBV7-2
CDR3 length: 13
CDR3 DNA: TGTGCCAGCAGCCCTAGCCCGGGCTATGGCTACACCTTC
CDR3 protein: CASSPSPGYGYTF

clone size: .
D gene: TRBD2
J gene: TRBJ2-3
V gene: TRBV18
CDR3 length: 14
CDR3 DNA: TGTGCCAGCTCACCAGCGGGAGGCACAGATACGCAGTATTTT
CDR3 protein: CASSPAGGTDTQYF

clone size: .
D gene: .
J gene: TRBJ2-1
V gene: TRBV19
CDR3 length: 18
CDR3 DNA: TGTGCCAGTAGTATGTTTCTAAGAGTCGGAGTCTCCTACAATGAGCAGTTCTTC
CDR3 protein: CASSMFLRVGVSYNEQFF

clone size: .
D gene: TRBD2
J gene: TRBJ2-5
V gene: TRBV4-3
CDR3 length: 17
CDR3 DNA: TGCGCCAGCAGCCAAGACCGAGTCATAGCGGGAGTAGAGACCCAGTACTTC
CDR3 protein: CASSQDRVIAGVETQYF

clone size: .
D gene: .
J gene: TRBJ2-5
V gene: TRBV7-8
CDR3 length: 17
CDR3 DNA: TGTGCCAGCAGCTTCGGGAAGGGGGTGAATTTAAGGGAGACCCAGTACTTC
CDR3 protein: CASSFGKGVNLRETQYF

clone size: .
D gene: TRBD2
J gene: TRBJ2-7
V gene: TRBV27
CDR3 length: 19
CDR3 DNA: TGTGCCAGCAGTTCTACTGGGTGGCGACTAGCGGAACACTCCTACGAGCAGTACTTC
CDR3 protein: CASSSTGWRLAEHSYEQYF

clone size: .
D gene: .
J gene: TRBJ1-6
V gene: TRBV9
CDR3 length: 17
CDR3 DNA: TGTGCCAGCAGCGGAGAGGATAGGACAGACTATAATTCACCCCTCCACTTT
CDR3 protein: CASSGEDRTDYNSPLHF

clone size: .
D gene: TRBD2
J gene: TRBJ2-4
V gene: TRBV19
CDR3 length: 18
CDR3 DNA: TGTGCCAGTAGTGAGGGGACTAGCGGGGGACTAGCCAAAAACATTCAGTACTTC
CDR3 protein: CASSEGTSGGLAKNIQYF

clone size: once
D gene: .
J gene: TRBJ2-5
V gene: TRBV11-2
CDR3 length: 15
CDR3 DNA: TGTGCCAGCAGCTTATGGGTCCGAGCGGAAGAGACCCAGTACTTC
CDR3 protein: CASSLWVRAEETQYF

clone size: .
D gene: TRBD2
J gene: TRBJ2-1
V gene: TRBV5-5
CDR3 length: 15
CDR3 DNA: TGTGCCAGCAGCTTATTCTTTGGCGGGAGGGATGAGCAGTTCTTC
CDR3 protein: CASSLFFGGRDEQFF

clone size: .
D gene: .
J gene: TRBJ1-2
V gene: TRBV27
CDR3 length: 18
CDR3 DNA: TGTGCCAGCAGTTTATCCTTTTCCAGGGCCTCAGCTAACTATGGCTACACCTTC
CDR3 protein: CASSLSFSRASANYGYTF

clone size: .
D gene: TRBD2
J gene: TRBJ2-5
V gene: TRBV2
CDR3 length: 16
CDR3 DNA: TGTGCCAGACCTTTGGGACTAGCGGGAGACGAAGAGACCCAGTACTTC
CDR3 protein: CARPLGLAGDEETQYF

clone size: .
D gene: TRBD2
J gene: TRBJ2-2
V gene: TRBV29-1
CDR3 length: 14
CDR3 DNA: TGCAGCTACCGGGCGGGAGGGAACACCGGGGAGCTGTTTTTT
CDR3 protein: CSYRAGGNTGELFF